These 22 T cell receptor beta chains originate from one sample sequenced in a study of cytomegalovirus exposure and HLA in healthy donors. 60 Vbeta and 13 Jbeta primers were used in PCR. Measured with immunoSEQ multiplex PCR; TCRdb has only the in-frame clones, and not every one. Of about 110,000 clones in the sample, about 80% are singletons; the top ten hold about an eighth. The sequenced material came from PBMCs. Receptor source: a man aged 25-40 years in good health and CMV-seropositive.

The chain couples TRBV25-1 to TRBJ1-2, with 7 bases matching TRBD1. Germline values: CDR1 MGHDK, CDR2 SYGVNS. The V gene end was trimmed by 5 bases and the J gene end by 7 bases; junction bases not matched to a gene: 10. This CDR3 has 14 amino acids. CDR3: CASSSLGQVRGYTF. The CDR3 nucleotides read TGTGCCAGCAGTTCCCTAGGACAGGTTCGTGGCTACACCTTC.

This chain connects TRBV28 to TRBJ1-1; 8 nucleotides align to TRBD1. The CDR3 sequence is 15 residues long. With 6 bases clipped from V and 1 base from J, the junction kept 7 bases outside the gene matches. Germline CDR1 and CDR2: MDHEN and SYDVKM. In DNA form, the CDR3 reads TGTGCCAGCAGGAACCAGGGGGCGACGAACACTGAAGCTTTCTTT. It codes for CASRNQGATNTEAFF.

CDR3 residues: CASSPLGETEAFF. The CDR3 coding sequence is TGTGCCAGCTCACCACTCGGGGAAACTGAAGCTTTCTTT. The V gene is TRBV18, the J gene TRBJ1-1; no definite D call. The CDR3 has 13 amino acids. The germline V gene encodes CDR1 KGHSH and CDR2 LQKENI. Deletions cut 1 base from V and 5 bases from J, with 8 bases between.

This chain connects TRBV6-1 to TRBJ2-1, with D perhaps matching TRBD2 (6 bases). Germline CDR1 MNHNS, CDR2 SASEGT. V was shortened by 6 bases and J by 4 bases, with 13 bases between the two germline ends. The CDR3 is made up of 14 amino acids. CDR3 coding DNA: TGTGCCAGCAGACCGGGACTGGAGTACAATGAGCAGTTCTTC. Translation: CASRPGLEYNEQFF.

The rearrangement links TRBV11-3 to TRBJ2-1, with 9 bases that match TRBD2. The junction had 6 bases not matched to a gene; V was cut back by 5 bases and J by 7 bases. The germline V gene has CDR1 SGHNT and CDR2 YENEEA. This CDR3 has 14 residues. The CDR3 here is CASSPPGLANEQFF. The CDR3 bases are TGTGCCAGCAGCCCCCCCGGACTAGCGAATGAGCAGTTCTTC.

The sample holds one count of this clone. V usage is TRBV7-9 and J usage is TRBJ2-3, with a tentative D call TRBD2 (5 bases). The ends were cut back, 5 bases at V and 2 bases at J, with 17 bases in the middle. The CDR3 has 16 amino acids. Per the germline V gene, CDR1 is SEHNR and CDR2 is FQNEAQ (reference sequence). The CDR3 sequence is CASSLPLLGYTDTQYF. DNA for the CDR3: TGTGCCAGCAGCCTCCCATTACTAGGCTACACAGATACGCAGTATTTT.

The rearrangement links TRBV25-1 to TRBJ1-2; D gene uncertain. This CDR3 has 14 residues. Germline CDR1 MGHDK, CDR2 SYGVNS. The V gene lost 1 base and the J gene lost 1 base, with 7 bases spanning the gap. The CDR3 sequence is CASSESVNNYGYTF. The DNA of the CDR3 is TGTGCCAGCAGTGAATCGGTAAATAACTATGGCTACACCTTC.

The chain uses TRBV6-5 and TRBJ2-7; D is perhaps TRBD2 (6 bases). V lost 4 bases and J lost 1, with 14 bases in between. CDR1 and CDR2 (germline): MNHEY, SVGAGI. The CDR3 runs to 15 residues. CDR3 DNA: TGTGCCAGCAGTTTCAATTACGGGGGATCCTACGAGCAGTACTTC. Amino acids: CASSFNYGGSYEQYF.

This clone is a singleton in its sample. The chain carries TRBV28 and TRBJ2-3, with D tentatively TRBD2 (5 bases). Trimming took 4 bases from V and 11 from J, leaving 16 bases between them. The CDR3 is made up of 13 amino acids. Germline V lookup: CDR1 MDHEN, CDR2 SYDVKM. In DNA, the CDR3 is TGTGCCAGCAGTTACCGAGGGAGCATCAGGCAGTATTTT. Its protein is CASSYRGSIRQYF.

In its sample, this clone was seen once. The rearrangement links TRBV15 to TRBJ1-1, with a tentative D call TRBD1 (5 bases). V was shortened by 3 bases and J by 10 bases, with 18 bases between the two germline ends. Germline values: CDR1 LNHNV, CDR2 YYDKDF (reference sequence). This CDR3 has 14 amino acids. CDR3 protein: CATSREQENLRAFF. The CDR3 nucleotides read TGTGCCACCAGCAGGGAACAGGAAAATTTGAGAGCTTTCTTT. Looking up the rest from reference TRBV15 and TRBJ1-1 gives the full variable domain: DAMVIQNPRYQVTQFGKPVTLSCSQTLNHNVMYWYQQKSSQAPKLLFHYYDKDFNNEADTPDNFQSRRPNTSFCFLDIRSPGLGDTAMYLCATSREQENLRAFFGQGTRLTVV.

The rearrangement links TRBV7-2 to TRBJ2-1; D possibly corresponds to TRBD2 (6 bases). The CDR3 loop spans 14 amino acids. CDR1 SGHTA and CDR2 FQGNSA come from the germline V gene. Deletions cut 1 base from V and 14 bases from J, with 18 bases between. In DNA form, the CDR3 reads TGTGCCAGCAGCTTAGACGCGGGGCTCTCCGGGGAGTTCTTC. Translated, it gives CASSLDAGLSGEFF.

This sequence joins TRBV2 and TRBJ2-5; D is perhaps TRBD2 (6 bases). The ends were cut back, 9 bases at V and 1 base at J, with 12 bases in the middle. The germline V gene encodes CDR1 SNHLY and CDR2 FYNNEI. The CDR3 has 13 residues. CDR3 sequence (DNA): TGTGCCAGTGAGTCCGGGAGCCAAGAGACCCAGTACTTC. This encodes CASESGSQETQYF.

A single count supports this clone. J is TRBJ2-7 and V is TRBV6-1; TRBD1 is a possible D gene (6 bases). V gave up 6 bases and J gave up 3 bases, with 15 bases separating them. CDR1 is MNHNS, CDR2 SASEGT, per germline. CDR3 length: 14 amino acids. In DNA form, the CDR3 reads TGTGCCAGCAGGAGGGTAGAGGGACACTACGAGCAGTACTTC. Translation gives CASRRVEGHYEQYF.

The chain joins TRBV9 to TRBJ2-5, with TRBD2 matching over 12 bases. Germline V gene data show CDR1 as SGDLS and CDR2 as YYNGEE. This CDR3 has 16 amino acids. The junction had 8 bases not matched to a gene; V was cut back by 4 bases and J by 4 bases. In DNA, the CDR3 is TGTGCCAGCAGCTCCTCGACTAGCGGGGGAGGAGAGACCCAGTACTTC. Translating gives CASSSSTSGGGETQYF. Filled out from reference TRBV9 and TRBJ2-5, the complete variable domain reads DSGVTQTPKHLITATGQRVTLRCSPRSGDLSVYWYQQSLDQGLQFLIQYYNGEERAKGNILERFSAQQFPDLHSELNLSSLELGDSALYFCASSSSTSGGGETQYFGPGTRLLVL.

Only one count was recorded for this clone. The rearrangement uses TRBV6-5 and TRBJ1-2; the match to TRBD1 covers 8 bases. The CDR3 has 16 residues. CDR1 MNHEY and CDR2 SVGAGI come from the germline V gene. V lost 2 bases to trimming and J lost 2 bases; unmatched junction nucleotides: 7. CDR3 nucleotides: TGTGCCAGCAGTTACACGGACAGGGAAGGAAACTATGGCTACACCTTC. It yields the protein CASSYTDREGNYGYTF.

This sequence joins TRBV18 and TRBJ1-1; 7 bases are a match to TRBD1. This CDR3 is 16 amino acids long. The V gene end was trimmed by 3 bases and the J gene end by 1 base; junction bases not matched to a gene: 8. The germline CDR1 and CDR2 sequences are KGHSH and LQKENI. In DNA form, the CDR3 reads TGTGCCAGCTCACCCCCGGTGACAGGGAGGAACACTGAAGCTTTCTTT. This codes for CASSPPVTGRNTEAFF.

This clone was seen more than once but under ten times. The V call is TRBV9, the J call TRBJ1-1; 8 nucleotides align to TRBD1. The CDR3 extends over 17 amino acids. Germline values: CDR1 SGDLS, CDR2 YYNGEE. Unmatched junction bases numbered 13, after V lost 3 bases and J lost 3 bases. The CDR3, as DNA: TGTGCCAGCAGCGATCCCGGACAGGGCGGGTCCTACACTGAAGCTTTCTTT. This sequence encodes CASSDPGQGGSYTEAFF.

V usage is TRBV7-6 and J usage is TRBJ2-1; 9 bases fit TRBD2. The CDR3 runs 15 residues. V dropped 2 bases and J dropped 10; count of bases not matched to a gene: 9. Germline CDR1 reads SGHVS; CDR2 reads FNYEAQ. The CDR3 is CASSLWRGGRSEQFF. In DNA form, the CDR3 reads TGTGCCAGCAGCTTATGGCGGGGGGGGCGGTCGGAGCAGTTCTTC. The full variable domain, in which reference TRBV7-6 and TRBJ2-1 provide the parts outside the CDR3, is GAGVSQSPRYKVTKRGQDVALRCDPISGHVSLYWYRQALGQGPEFLTYFNYEAQQDKSGLPNDRFSAERPEGSISTLTIQRTEQRDSAMYRCASSLWRGGRSEQFFGPGTRLTVL.

This chain links TRBV5-4 with TRBJ2-3, with 10 bases aligning to TRBD1. The V gene's germline CDR1 is SGHNT and CDR2 YYREEE (reference sequence). The CDR3 sequence is 16 residues long. V lost 4 bases, J lost 9 bases, and 14 bases stayed unmatched. The CDR3 here is CASSATGGMQGGTQYF. The CDR3 DNA reads TGTGCCAGCAGCGCGACAGGGGGCATGCAGGGAGGCACGCAGTATTTT.

The chain is built from TRBV27 and TRBJ2-1; 9 bases fit TRBD2. The CDR3 has 13 amino acids. Germline V gives CDR1 MNHEY, CDR2 SMNVEV (reference sequence). V was clipped by 3 bases and J by 8 bases; unmatched bases: 2. The DNA for the CDR3 is TGTGCCAGCAGTTTCGGCGGGGGGGATGAGCAGTTCTTC. This encodes CASSFGGGDEQFF.

This rearrangement joins TRBV2 to TRBJ2-5; the D is unclear. The CDR3 is 11 residues long. The V and J ends lost 8 bases and 4 bases respectively, with 8 bases between them. Germline assignment: CDR1 SNHLY and CDR2 FYNNEI. The DNA for the CDR3 is TGTGCCAGCCTCGAGAGAGAGACCCAGTACTTC. As protein: CASLERETQYF.

This clone was seen a handful of times. V and J are TRBV10-1 and TRBJ2-2; D is undetermined. Germline assignment: CDR1 WNHNN and CDR2 SYGVQD (reference sequence). V dropped 4 bases and J dropped 4 bases, with 7 bases sitting between them. This CDR3 has 13 amino acids. The CDR3 coding sequence is TGCGCCAGCAGTGGATATAGCACCGGGGAGCTGTTTTTT. Translating gives CASSGYSTGELFF.